A single sample is the source of the 7 T cell receptor beta chains below, sequenced in a study of blood T cell repertoires in COVID-19. The data were produced by immunoSEQ multiplex PCR, yet TCRdb's version contains in-frame clones alone and is incomplete. The table shows fewer than 500,000 clones, with nearly 90% occurring only once. Source material: PBMCs or T cells enriched from blood (not recorded which). The receptors shown here come from a young woman with acute COVID-19.

The chain combines TRBV29-1 with TRBJ2-1, with a weak D call TRBD1 (7 bases). V lost 3 bases, J lost 8 bases, and 11 bases lay in between. CDR3 length: 12 residues. Per germline, CDR1 SQVTM and CDR2 ANQGSEA. The CDR3: CSVDGGGHEQFF. DNA for the CDR3: TGCAGCGTTGATGGAGGGGGCCATGAGCAGTTCTTC.

V is TRBV14 and J is TRBJ1-3, with D possibly matching TRBD1 (5 bases). Trimming took 0 bases from V and 3 from J, leaving 15 bases between them. The CDR3 is made up of 17 amino acids. Germline CDR1 SGHDN, CDR2 FVKESK. The DNA of the CDR3 is TGTGCCAGCAGCCAAGATTGGCGCAGGGCCTATGGAAACACCATATATTTT. Translation: CASSQDWRRAYGNTIYF.

To note about this clone: This sample also contains other DNA sequences that code for the same CDR3. The chain carries TRBV27 and TRBJ1-1, with D perhaps matching TRBD1 (6 bases). Germline-derived CDR1 and CDR2 are MNHEY and SMNVEV (reference sequence). The CDR3 has 13 residues. V was cut by 1 base and J by 4 bases, with 7 bases left in between. CDR3 amino acids: CASSLYRATEAFF. The CDR3 nucleotides are TGTGCCAGCAGTTTATACAGGGCCACTGAAGCTTTCTTT.

The rearrangement uses TRBV18 and TRBJ1-2, with D tentatively TRBD1 (5 bases). The V gene lost 3 bases and the J gene lost 2 bases, with 10 bases spanning the gap. Per germline, CDR1 KGHSH and CDR2 LQKENI. The CDR3 has 14 residues. The CDR3 here is CASSPADTNYGYTF. As DNA, the CDR3 is TGTGCCAGCTCACCTGCGGACACGAACTATGGCTACACCTTC. Supplemented by reference TRBV18 and TRBJ1-2, the full variable domain reads NAGVMQNPRHLVRRRGQEARLRCSPMKGHSHVYWYRQLPEEGLKFMVYLQKENIIDESGMPKERFSAEFPKEGPSILRIQQVVRGDSAAYFCASSPADTNYGYTFGSGTRLTVV.

The chain uses TRBV7-2 and TRBJ1-4; D is perhaps TRBD1 (6 bases). V gave up 6 bases and J gave up 4 bases, with 15 bases separating them. Germline CDR1 is SGHTA and CDR2 is FQGNSA. The CDR3 contains 15 residues. Here the CDR3 reads CASRARTAYNEKLFF. CDR3 sequence (DNA): TGTGCCAGCAGGGCAAGGACAGCTTATAATGAAAAACTGTTTTTT.

The chain uses TRBV19 and TRBJ1-1; D remains unclear. Germline-derived CDR1 and CDR2 are LNHDA and SQIVND (reference sequence). The CDR3 runs to 15 residues. The V end was cut by 3 bases, the J end by 0 bases, with 11 bases between. The CDR3 coding sequence is TGTGCCAGTAGTATCGGGGTCCTAATGAACACTGAAGCTTTCTTT. This gives the protein CASSIGVLMNTEAFF.

A single count supports this clone. CDR3 protein: CASMAGYSNQPQHF. The CDR3 DNA reads as TGTGCCAGCATGGCGGGTTATAGCAATCAGCCCCAGCATTTT. This rearrangement joins TRBV6-5 to TRBJ1-5; no clear D gene. The CDR3 loop spans 14 amino acids. CDR1 is MNHEY and CDR2 is SVGAGI in the germline V gene. Trimming took 7 bases from V and 0 from J, leaving 10 bases between them.